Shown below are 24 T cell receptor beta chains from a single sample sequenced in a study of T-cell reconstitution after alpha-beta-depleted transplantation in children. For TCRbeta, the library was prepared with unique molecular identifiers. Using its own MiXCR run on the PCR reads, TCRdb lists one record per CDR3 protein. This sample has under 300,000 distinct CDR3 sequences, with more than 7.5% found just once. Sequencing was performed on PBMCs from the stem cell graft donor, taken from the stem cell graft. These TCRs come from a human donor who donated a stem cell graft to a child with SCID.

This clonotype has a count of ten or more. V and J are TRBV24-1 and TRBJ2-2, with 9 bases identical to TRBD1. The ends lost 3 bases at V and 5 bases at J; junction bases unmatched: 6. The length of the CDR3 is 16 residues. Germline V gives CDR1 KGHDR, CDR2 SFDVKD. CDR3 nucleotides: TGTGCCACCAGTGATCCGGGACAGGGTGGTACCGGGGAGCTGTTTTTT. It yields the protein CATSDPGQGGTGELFF.

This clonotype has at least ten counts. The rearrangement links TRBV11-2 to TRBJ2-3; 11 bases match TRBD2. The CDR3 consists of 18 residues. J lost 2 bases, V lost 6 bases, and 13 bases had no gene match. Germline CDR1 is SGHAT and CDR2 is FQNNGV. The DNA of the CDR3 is TGTGCCAGCAGGGGGGCTAGCGGGGGGTCAATCACCACAGATACGCAGTATTTT. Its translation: CASRGASGGSITTDTQYF.

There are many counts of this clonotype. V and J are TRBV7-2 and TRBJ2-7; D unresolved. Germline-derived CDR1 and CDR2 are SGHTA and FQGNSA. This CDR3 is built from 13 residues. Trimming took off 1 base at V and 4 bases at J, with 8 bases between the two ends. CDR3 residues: CASSLVRLYEQYF. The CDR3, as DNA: TGTGCCAGCAGCTTAGTACGGCTTTACGAGCAGTACTTC.

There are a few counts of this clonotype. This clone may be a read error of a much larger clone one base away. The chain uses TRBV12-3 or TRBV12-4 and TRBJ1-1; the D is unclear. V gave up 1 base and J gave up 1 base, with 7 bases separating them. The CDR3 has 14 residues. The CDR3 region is CASSLVQTNTEAFF. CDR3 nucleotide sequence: TGTGCCAGCAGTTTAGTACAGACGAACACTGAAGCTTTCTTT.

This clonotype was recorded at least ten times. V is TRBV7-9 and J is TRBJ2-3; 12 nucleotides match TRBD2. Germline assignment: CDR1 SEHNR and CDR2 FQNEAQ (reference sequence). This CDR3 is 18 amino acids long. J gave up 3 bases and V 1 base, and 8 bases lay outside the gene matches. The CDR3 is CASSLVILAGGRTDTQYF. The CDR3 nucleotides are TGTGCCAGCAGCTTAGTCATACTAGCGGGGGGTCGTACAGATACGCAGTATTTT.

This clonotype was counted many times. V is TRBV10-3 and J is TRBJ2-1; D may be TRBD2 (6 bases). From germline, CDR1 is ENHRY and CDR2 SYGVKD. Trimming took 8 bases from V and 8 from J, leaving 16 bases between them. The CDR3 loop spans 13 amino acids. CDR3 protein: CAIRGLNRYEQFF. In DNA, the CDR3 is TGTGCCATCCGGGGACTGAATAGGTATGAGCAGTTCTTC.

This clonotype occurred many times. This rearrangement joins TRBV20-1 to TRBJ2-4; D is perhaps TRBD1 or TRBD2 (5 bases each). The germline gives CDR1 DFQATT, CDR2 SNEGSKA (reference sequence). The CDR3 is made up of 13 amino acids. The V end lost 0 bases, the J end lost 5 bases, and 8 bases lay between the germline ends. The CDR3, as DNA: TGCAGTGCTAGAGATTTGGGGGAAAACATTCAGTACTTC. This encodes CSARDLGENIQYF.

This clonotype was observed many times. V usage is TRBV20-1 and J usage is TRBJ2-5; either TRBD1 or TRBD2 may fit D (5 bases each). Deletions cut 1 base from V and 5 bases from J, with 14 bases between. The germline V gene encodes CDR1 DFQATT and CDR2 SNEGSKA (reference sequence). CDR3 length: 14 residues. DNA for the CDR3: TGCAGTGCTAGAGGCCCTGGGACCGCCGAGACCCAGTACTTC. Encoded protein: CSARGPGTAETQYF.

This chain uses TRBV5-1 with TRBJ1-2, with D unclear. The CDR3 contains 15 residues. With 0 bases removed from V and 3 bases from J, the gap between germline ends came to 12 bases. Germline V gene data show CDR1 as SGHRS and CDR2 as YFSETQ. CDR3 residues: CASSLELGIYYGYTF. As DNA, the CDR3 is TGCGCCAGCAGCTTGGAGCTAGGGATTTACTATGGCTACACCTTC.

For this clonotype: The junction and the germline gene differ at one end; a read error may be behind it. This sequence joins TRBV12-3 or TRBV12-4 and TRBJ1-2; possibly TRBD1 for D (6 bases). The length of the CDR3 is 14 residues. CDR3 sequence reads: CASNPHTGFHGYTF. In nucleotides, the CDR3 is TGTGCCAGCAATCCCCACACAGGGTTCCATGGTTACACCTTC.

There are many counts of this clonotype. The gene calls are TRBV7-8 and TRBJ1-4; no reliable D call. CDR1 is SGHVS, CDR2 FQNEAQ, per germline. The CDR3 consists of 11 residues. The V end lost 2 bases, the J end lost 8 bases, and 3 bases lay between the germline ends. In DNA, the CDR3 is TGTGCCAGCAGCTTAAAAGAAAAACTGTTTTTT. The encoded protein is CASSLKEKLFF.

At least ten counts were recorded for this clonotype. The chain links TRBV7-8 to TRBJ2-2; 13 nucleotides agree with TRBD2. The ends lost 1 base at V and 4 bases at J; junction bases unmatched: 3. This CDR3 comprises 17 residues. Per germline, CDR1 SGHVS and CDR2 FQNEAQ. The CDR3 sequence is CASSLVRTSGGTGELFF. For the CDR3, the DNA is TGTGCCAGCAGCTTAGTCCGGACTAGCGGGGGCACCGGGGAGCTGTTTTTT.

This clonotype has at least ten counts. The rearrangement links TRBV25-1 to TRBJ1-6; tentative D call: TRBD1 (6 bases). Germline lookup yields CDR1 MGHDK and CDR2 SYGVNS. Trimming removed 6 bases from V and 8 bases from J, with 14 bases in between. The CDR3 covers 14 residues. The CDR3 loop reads CASSWRGADSPLHF. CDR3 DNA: TGTGCCAGCAGCTGGCGGGGGGCAGATTCACCCCTCCACTTT.

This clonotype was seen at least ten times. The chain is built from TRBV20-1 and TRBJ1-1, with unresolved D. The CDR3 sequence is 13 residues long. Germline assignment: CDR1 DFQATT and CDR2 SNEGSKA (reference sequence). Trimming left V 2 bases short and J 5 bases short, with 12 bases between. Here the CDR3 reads CSARRSRWTEAFF. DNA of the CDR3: TGCAGTGCTAGACGTTCTCGGTGGACTGAAGCTTTCTTT.

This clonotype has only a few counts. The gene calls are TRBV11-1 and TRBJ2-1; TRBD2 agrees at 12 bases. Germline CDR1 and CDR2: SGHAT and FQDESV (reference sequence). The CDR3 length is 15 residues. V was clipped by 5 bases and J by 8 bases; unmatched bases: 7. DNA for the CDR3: TGTGCCAGCAGCCTCAGGACTAGCGGGGACTATGAGCAGTTCTTC. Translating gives CASSLRTSGDYEQFF. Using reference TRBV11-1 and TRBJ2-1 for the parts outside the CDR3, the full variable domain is EAEVAQSPRYKITEKSQAVAFWCDPISGHATLYWYRQILGQGPELLVQFQDESVVDDSQLPKDRFSAERLKGVDSTLKIQPAELGDSAMYLCASSLRTSGDYEQFFGPGTRLTVL.

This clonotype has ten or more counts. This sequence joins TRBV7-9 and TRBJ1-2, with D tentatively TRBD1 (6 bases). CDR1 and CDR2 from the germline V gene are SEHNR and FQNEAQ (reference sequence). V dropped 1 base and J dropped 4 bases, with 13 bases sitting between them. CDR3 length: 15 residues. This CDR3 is CASSLVAGAPYGYTF. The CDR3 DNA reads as TGTGCCAGCAGCTTAGTGGCAGGGGCTCCCTATGGCTACACCTTC. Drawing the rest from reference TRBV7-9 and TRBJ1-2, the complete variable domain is DTGVSQNPRHKITKRGQNVTFRCDPISEHNRLYWYRQTLGQGPEFLTYFQNEAQLEKSRLLSDRFSAERPKGSFSTLEIQRTEQGDSAMYLCASSLVAGAPYGYTFGSGTRLTVV.

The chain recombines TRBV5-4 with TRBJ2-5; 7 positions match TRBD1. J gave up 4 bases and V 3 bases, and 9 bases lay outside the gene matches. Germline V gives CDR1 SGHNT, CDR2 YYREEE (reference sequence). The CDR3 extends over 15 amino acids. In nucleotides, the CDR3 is TGTGCCAGCAGCTCCCAACAGGGGAGCAGAGAGACCCAGTACTTC. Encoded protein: CASSSQQGSRETQYF.

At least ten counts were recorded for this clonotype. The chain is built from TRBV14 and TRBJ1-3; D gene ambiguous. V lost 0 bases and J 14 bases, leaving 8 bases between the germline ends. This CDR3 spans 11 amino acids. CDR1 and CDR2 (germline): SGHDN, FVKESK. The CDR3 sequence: CASSQDRRLYF. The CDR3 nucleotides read TGTGCCAGCAGCCAAGATCGAAGACTATATTTT.

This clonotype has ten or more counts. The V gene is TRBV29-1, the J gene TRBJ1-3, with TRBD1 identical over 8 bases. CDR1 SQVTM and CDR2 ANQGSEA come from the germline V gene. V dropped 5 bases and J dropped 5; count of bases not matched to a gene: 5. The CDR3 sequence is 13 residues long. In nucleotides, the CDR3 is TGCAGCGTTTCACAGGGGGAGAGAAACACCATATATTTT. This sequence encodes CSVSQGERNTIYF.

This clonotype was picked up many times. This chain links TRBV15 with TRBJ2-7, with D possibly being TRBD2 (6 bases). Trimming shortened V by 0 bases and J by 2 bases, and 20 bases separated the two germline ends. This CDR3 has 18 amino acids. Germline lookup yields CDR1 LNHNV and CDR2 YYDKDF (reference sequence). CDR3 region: CATSRDPFGTGRTYEQYF. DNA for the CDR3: TGTGCCACCAGCAGAGACCCGTTCGGGACCGGGAGAACCTACGAGCAGTACTTC.

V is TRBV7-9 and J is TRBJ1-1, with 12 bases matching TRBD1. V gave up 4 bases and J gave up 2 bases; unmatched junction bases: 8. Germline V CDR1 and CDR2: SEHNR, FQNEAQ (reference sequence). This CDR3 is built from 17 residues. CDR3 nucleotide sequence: TGTGCCAGCAGCTACGGGACAGGGGGCTATACTAACACTGAAGCTTTCTTT. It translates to CASSYGTGGYTNTEAFF.

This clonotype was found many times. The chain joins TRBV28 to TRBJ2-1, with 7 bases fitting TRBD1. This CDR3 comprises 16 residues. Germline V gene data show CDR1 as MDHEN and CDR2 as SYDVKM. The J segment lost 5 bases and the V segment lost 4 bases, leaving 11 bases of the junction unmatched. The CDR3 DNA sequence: TGTGCCAGCAGTTCCCAACCGGGACAGATAAACAATGAGCAGTTCTTC. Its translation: CASSSQPGQINNEQFF.

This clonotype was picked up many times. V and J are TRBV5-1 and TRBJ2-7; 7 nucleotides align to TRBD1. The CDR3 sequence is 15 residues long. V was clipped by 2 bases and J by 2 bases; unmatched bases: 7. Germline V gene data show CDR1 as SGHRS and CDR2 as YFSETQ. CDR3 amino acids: CASSLTGASTYEQYF. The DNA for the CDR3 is TGCGCCAGCAGCTTAACAGGGGCGAGCACCTACGAGCAGTACTTC. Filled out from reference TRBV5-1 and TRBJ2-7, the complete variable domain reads KAGVTQTPRYLIKTRGQQVTLSCSPISGHRSVSWYQQTPGQGLQFLFEYFSETQRNKGNFPGRFSGRQFSNSRSEMNVSTLELGDSALYLCASSLTGASTYEQYFGPGTRLTVT.

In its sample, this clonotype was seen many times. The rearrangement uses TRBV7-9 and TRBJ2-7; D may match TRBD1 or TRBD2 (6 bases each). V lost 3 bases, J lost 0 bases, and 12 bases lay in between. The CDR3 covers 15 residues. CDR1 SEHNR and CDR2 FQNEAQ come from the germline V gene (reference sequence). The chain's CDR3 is CASSLGGKSSYEQYF. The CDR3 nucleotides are TGTGCCAGCAGCTTGGGGGGCAAAAGCTCCTACGAGCAGTACTTC.